This T cell receptor beta chain is drawn from a study of blood T cell repertoires in COVID-19 (TCRdb year 2020). For the study in its entirety: Samples covering the acute and convalescent phases of COVID-19 were provided by collaborators in the United States, Italy and Spain. The samples were drawn from the first 160 participants of the ongoing ImmuneRACE study and from some 1,300 subjects provided by 6 global collaborators. The repertoires were released in a freely available public database intended as a resource for research on the immune response to SARS-CoV-2. The dataset comprised deeply sampled blood TCRbeta repertoires from subjects exposed to, actively infected with, or recovered from COVID-19. HLA class I and class II types, where available, came from metadata supplied by the sample provider rather than from assay-based typing. A de-identified subject ID, COVID-19 status, age in years and sex were almost always included in the sample metadata. The material from the prospective study consisted of cDNA or gDNA derived from T cells, B-cell-depleted T cells, or PBMCs. What the authors observed across the whole study: How much clinical and demographic metadata was included differed by source and by participant, and the metadata was provided uncurated.

The immunoSEQ Assay, a bias-controlled multiplex PCR, was used to amplify TCRbeta CDR3 regions from genomic DNA. In the authors' own workflow: Nucleated cell counts per sample were estimated from amplification of reference gene primers within the assay. To quantify the absolute abundance of each unique TCRbeta CDR3 rearrangement, sequence reads were collapsed and filtered. For each sample, productive Simpson clonality was calculated as the square root of Simpson's diversity index over productive rearrangements. TCRdb stores this immuneACCESS table with in-frame sequences only. Part of the clones is absent; in the studies checked, under half of the shortfall reflects unresolved V genes, and no reason is known for the rest. Clone size and the V and J calls come from that table; the DNA yielded D and trimming. This sample holds roughly 200,000 clones; approximately 87% were observed only once. The top ten constitute 5.5% to 8% of the sample.

With regard to this clone: Its binding antigen is unknown. No much larger clone exists at a distance of one base, and base qualities are not known.

Another Seattle source contributed samples from volunteer blood donors who had recovered from COVID-19. Collaborating institutions collected whole blood in K2EDTA tubes following their own protocols. For TCRbeta analysis, collaborators shipped samples as frozen whole blood, isolated PBMCs, or DNA extracted from either of those sample types. CDR1 and CDR2 (LGHNA, YSLEER) derive from the germline V gene. The CDR3 starts with the cysteine, ends with the phenylalanine, and has 15 residues. Of all the DNA, just the CDR3 is kept, 45 bases in frame from base 1. V loses 1 base of germline sequence and J loses 2 bases, and the interval between the two ends is 11 bases.

The sequenced sample was peripheral blood. The chain employs TRBV4-3 and TRBJ2-5; the D gene is possibly TRBD1, with 6 bases matching. This sequence was found in a man between 60 and 75 years old who had recovered from COVID-19. Read as DNA, the sequence is TGCGCCAGCAGCCAAGGAGGGACACCTCAAGAGACCCAGTACTTC. This codes for CASSQGGTPQETQYF.